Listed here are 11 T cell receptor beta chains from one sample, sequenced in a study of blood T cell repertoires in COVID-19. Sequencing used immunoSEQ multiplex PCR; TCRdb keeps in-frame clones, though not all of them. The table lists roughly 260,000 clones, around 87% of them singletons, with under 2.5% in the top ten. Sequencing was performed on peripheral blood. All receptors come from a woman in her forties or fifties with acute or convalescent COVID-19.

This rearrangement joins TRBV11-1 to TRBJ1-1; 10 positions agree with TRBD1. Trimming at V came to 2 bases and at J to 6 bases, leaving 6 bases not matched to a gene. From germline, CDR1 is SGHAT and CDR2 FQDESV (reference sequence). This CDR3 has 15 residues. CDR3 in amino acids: CASSLMRGTGAEAFF. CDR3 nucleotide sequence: TGTGCCAGCAGCTTAATGAGGGGGACAGGGGCTGAAGCTTTCTTT.

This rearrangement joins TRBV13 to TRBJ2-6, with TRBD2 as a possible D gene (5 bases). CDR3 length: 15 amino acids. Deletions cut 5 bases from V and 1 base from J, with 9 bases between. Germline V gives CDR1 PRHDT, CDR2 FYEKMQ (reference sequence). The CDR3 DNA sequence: TGTGCCAGCAGCCGAGGACTTTCTGGGGCCAACGTCCTGACTTTC. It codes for CASSRGLSGANVLTF.

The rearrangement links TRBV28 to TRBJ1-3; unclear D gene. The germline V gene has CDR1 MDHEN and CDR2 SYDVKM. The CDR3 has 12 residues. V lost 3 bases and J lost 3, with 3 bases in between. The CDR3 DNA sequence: TGTGCCAGCAGTTTCATTGGAAACACCATATATTTT. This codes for CASSFIGNTIYF.

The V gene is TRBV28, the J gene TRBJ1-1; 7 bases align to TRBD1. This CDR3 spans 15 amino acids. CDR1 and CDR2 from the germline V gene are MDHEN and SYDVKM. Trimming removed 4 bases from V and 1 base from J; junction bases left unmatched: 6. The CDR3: CASSSTGAPNTEAFF. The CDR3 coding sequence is TGTGCCAGCAGTTCAACAGGGGCCCCGAACACTGAAGCTTTCTTT.

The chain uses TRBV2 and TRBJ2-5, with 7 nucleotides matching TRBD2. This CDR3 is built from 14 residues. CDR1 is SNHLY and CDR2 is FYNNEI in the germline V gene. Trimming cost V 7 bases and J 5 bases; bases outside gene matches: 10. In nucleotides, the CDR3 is TGTGCCAGCACCCCTAGCGGTCCTCCGGAGACCCAGTACTTC. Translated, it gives CASTPSGPPETQYF.

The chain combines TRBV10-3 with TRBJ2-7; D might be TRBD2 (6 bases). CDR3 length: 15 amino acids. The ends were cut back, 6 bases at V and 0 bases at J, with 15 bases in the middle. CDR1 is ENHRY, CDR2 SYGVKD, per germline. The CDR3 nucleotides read TGTGCCATCAGGGAATCGGGGGATGACTCCTACGAGCAGTACTTC. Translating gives CAIRESGDDSYEQYF.

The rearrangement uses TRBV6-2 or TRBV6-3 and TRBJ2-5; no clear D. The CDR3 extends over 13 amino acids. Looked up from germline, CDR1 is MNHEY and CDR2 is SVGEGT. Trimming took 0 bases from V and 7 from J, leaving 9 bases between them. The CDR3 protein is CASSYSQTGTQYF. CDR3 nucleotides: TGTGCCAGCAGTTACTCGCAAACGGGGACCCAGTACTTC.

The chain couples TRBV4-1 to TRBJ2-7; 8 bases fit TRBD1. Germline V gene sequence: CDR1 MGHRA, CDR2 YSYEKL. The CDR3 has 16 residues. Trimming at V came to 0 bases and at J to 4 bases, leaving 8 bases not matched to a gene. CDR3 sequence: CASSQDLAGGRYEQYF. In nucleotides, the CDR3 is TGCGCCAGCAGCCAAGATCTGGCAGGGGGCAGGTACGAGCAGTACTTC.

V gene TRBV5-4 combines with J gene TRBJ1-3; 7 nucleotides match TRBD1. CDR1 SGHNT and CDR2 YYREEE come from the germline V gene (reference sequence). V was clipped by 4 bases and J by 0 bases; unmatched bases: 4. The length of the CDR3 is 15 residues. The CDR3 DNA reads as TGTGCCAGCAGCATCGGACAGGTCTCTGGAAACACCATATATTTT. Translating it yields CASSIGQVSGNTIYF.

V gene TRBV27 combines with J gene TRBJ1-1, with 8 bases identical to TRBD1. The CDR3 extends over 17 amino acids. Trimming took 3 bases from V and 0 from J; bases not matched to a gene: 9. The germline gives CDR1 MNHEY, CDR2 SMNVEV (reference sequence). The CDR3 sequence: CASSLGPGTGLNTEAFF. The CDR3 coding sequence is TGTGCCAGCAGTTTGGGTCCCGGGACAGGCCTGAACACTGAAGCTTTCTTT.

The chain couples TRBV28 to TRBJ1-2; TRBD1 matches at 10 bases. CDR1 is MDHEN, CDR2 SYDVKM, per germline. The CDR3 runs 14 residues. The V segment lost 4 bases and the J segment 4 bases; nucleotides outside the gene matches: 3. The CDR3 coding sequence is TGTGCCAGCAGTTCGGGACAGGGGATCTATGGCTACACCTTC. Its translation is CASSSGQGIYGYTF.